This TCR beta chain originates from a study of T cell responses to AZD1222 COVID-19 vaccine. Study in general: Pooled in the analysis were second doses at about 4 or about 12 weeks.

Data came from immunoSEQ multiplex PCR; TCRdb stores just in-frame clones and leaves some out. The sample holds approximately 140,000 clones; about nine tenths are singletons and the top ten take less than 15%. This CDR3 is 17 amino acids long. The germline gives CDR1 MNHEY, CDR2 SMNVEV (reference sequence). Findings of the study overall: There were repertoire samples only from the period after the peak T cell response. An increase in Spike-specific TCR breadth and depth was observed after two AZD1222 doses. Among the donors, most were white British and more were female, and clonal diversity was possibly underestimated.

This clone has a single count. Its antigen is as yet unknown. Compared with germline, one end of the junction differs, possibly owing to a read error. The sequencing used peripheral blood, collected on day 0 of AZD1222 vaccination. This clonotype was obtained from an adult in good health. This chain uses TRBV27 with TRBJ2-7; D is uncertain. The CDR3, as DNA: TGTGCCAGCACTTTACGCCTAGACCCTTATACCGTCTACGAGCAGTACTTC. It translates to CASTLRLDPYTVYEQYF.